This T cell receptor (beta chain) was found in a study of blood T cells in healthy people across ages. Overall study context: Template switching picked up about one barcoded beta molecule for each two T cells.

Through a sample-barcoded 5' primer and a J-beta primer mix, a second PCR was run for about 6 to 12 cycles. TCRdb fed the 5' RACE reads into MiXCR, producing one record per CDR3 protein. The sample comprises over 450,000 distinct CDR3 sequences, 24% of which are singletons, and roughly 9% rests with the top ten. Donors were healthy Caucasian individuals from Russia aged about 6 to 95. CDR1 and CDR2 from the germline V gene are SGDLS and YYNGEE. V lost 4 bases, J lost 5 bases, and 12 bases lay in between. The CDR3 runs 13 residues. These data are also associated with another study on T cells of mothers and their children. That study adds: Each mother gave over 9.5 million TCR beta CDR3 reads; each child, a few million. In unrelated and related pairs, TCR recombination output is shaped in a similar way by thymic selection.

Sequencing was done on a sample of blood. The genes are TRBV9 and TRBJ1-1, with unresolved D. This clonotype was obtained from a boy aged 5-17 years in good health. The CDR3 sequence: CASSPPRATEAFF. CDR3 bases: TGTGCCAGCAGCCCCCCGAGGGCTACTGAAGCTTTCTTT.